The 23 T cell receptor beta chains in this list originate from one sample, sequenced in a study of control samples from healthy donors and cancer patients. TCRdb's copy holds only in-frame clones and misses some; the assay was immunoSEQ multiplex PCR. The sample records 120,000 or so clones, around 92% being singletons. The sample comprised PBMCs. These receptors were collected from an elderly man with head and neck cancer.

The chain combines TRBV21-1 with TRBJ1-6; the D call of TRBD1 is as the table states it, not checked on the DNA. TRBV21-1 is marked as a pseudogene. The CDR3 contains 16 residues. DNA for the CDR3: TGTGCCAGCAGCAAAGTGACGGACAGGGAAGGTTCACCCCTCCACTTT. Translation gives CASSKVTDREGSPLHF.

This clone showed up just once. The chain combines TRBV4-1 with TRBJ2-7; TRBD2 matches 8 bases. Germline V gene data show CDR1 as MGHRA and CDR2 as YSYEKL. The CDR3 has 20 residues. V gave up 0 bases and J gave up 4 bases; unmatched junction bases: 20. Here the CDR3 DNA reads TGCGCCAGCAGCCAAGATAAGGGAGAGACTAGCGCGACGGTGTTTTACGAGCAGTACTTC. It codes for CASSQDKGETSATVFYEQYF.

The rearrangement links TRBV7-6 to TRBJ2-7; TRBD2 matches at 9 bases. Germline CDR1 reads SGHVS; CDR2 reads FNYEAQ. The junction had 11 bases not matched to a gene; V was cut back by 1 base and J by 7 bases. The CDR3 is made up of 16 amino acids. The CDR3 region has the DNA TGTGCCAGCAGCTTAGGGAATGCGCGGGAGGGCCGGGAGCAGTACTTC. Amino acid sequence: CASSLGNAREGREQYF.

V gene TRBV6-5 combines with J gene TRBJ1-5; D gene ambiguous. Germline V gives CDR1 MNHEY, CDR2 SVGAGI. The CDR3 consists of 13 residues. V dropped 6 bases and J dropped 3 bases, with 9 bases sitting between them. The CDR3 DNA sequence: TGTGCCAGCAGGGACGCCCACAATCAGCCCCAGCATTTT. Residues: CASRDAHNQPQHF.

This clone showed up just once. The CDR3, as DNA: TGTGCCAGCAGCTTGCGAGGGGGCGTTAGGATGATAATGGACTATGGCTACACCTTC. Encoded protein: CASSLRGGVRMIMDYGYTF. The V and J genes are TRBV5-6 and TRBJ1-2; 7 bases fit TRBD1. The CDR3 totals 19 residues. Germline lookup yields CDR1 SGHDT and CDR2 YYEEEE. V dropped 1 base and J dropped 3; count of bases not matched to a gene: 18.

The chain is built from TRBV30 and TRBJ2-7; 8 nucleotides line up with TRBD2. From germline, CDR1 is GTSNPN and CDR2 SVGIG (reference sequence). V gave up 0 bases and J gave up 4 bases; unmatched junction bases: 8. This CDR3 contains 15 residues. The CDR3 DNA reads TGTGCCTGGAGTGTCCAGTGGACTAGCAGTTACGAGCAGTACTTC. The encoded protein is CAWSVQWTSSYEQYF.

V usage is TRBV2 and J usage is TRBJ2-2, with D perhaps being TRBD1 or TRBD2 (5 bases each). CDR1 is SNHLY and CDR2 is FYNNEI in the germline V gene. CDR3 size: 14 residues. Trimming removed 10 bases at V and 4 bases at J, with 16 bases between. Here the CDR3 reads CATSGQGSTGELFF. DNA for the CDR3: TGTGCCACCTCGGGGCAGGGCAGCACCGGGGAGCTGTTTTTT.

The rearrangement joins TRBV6-6 to TRBJ2-2, with D hard to call. CDR3 length: 14 residues. Trimming removed 6 bases from V and 2 bases from J, with 10 bases in between. Germline V gene lookup returns CDR1 MNHNY and CDR2 SVGAGI (reference sequence). The CDR3 here is CASRLELNTGELFF. The CDR3 region has the DNA TGTGCCAGCAGATTAGAGCTAAACACCGGGGAGCTGTTTTTT.

The chain couples TRBV30 to TRBJ1-5; D perhaps matches TRBD1 (5 bases). Germline CDR1 is GTSNPN and CDR2 is SVGIG (reference sequence). This CDR3 comprises 13 residues. Between the trimmed V and J ends, which lost 2 bases and 9 bases, there was a span of 14 bases. The chain's CDR3 is CAWSPLGVGPQHF. The CDR3, as DNA: TGTGCCTGGAGTCCACTAGGGGTTGGGCCCCAGCATTTT.

The chain has TRBV9 and TRBJ2-1; 11 positions agree with TRBD2. The J segment lost 4 bases and the V segment lost 4 bases, leaving 4 bases of the junction unmatched. CDR1 and CDR2 (germline): SGDLS, YYNGEE. The CDR3 is made up of 15 amino acids. The CDR3: CASSLLAGDYNEQFF. Written as DNA, the CDR3 is TGTGCCAGCAGCCTACTAGCGGGAGATTACAATGAGCAGTTCTTC.

The gene calls are TRBV11-3 and TRBJ2-1; 8 nucleotides align to TRBD1. The CDR3 is made up of 18 amino acids. The J segment lost 8 bases and the V segment lost 1 base, leaving 16 bases of the junction unmatched. CDR1 SGHNT and CDR2 YENEEA come from the germline V gene. In DNA, the CDR3 is TGTGCCAGCAGCTTAGGACCCCCTGACAGGGGCGGAGGGGATGAGCAGTTCTTC. Translation: CASSLGPPDRGGGDEQFF.

CDR3 sequence reads: CASSLAAGLADEQYF. CDR3 nucleotides: TGTGCCAGCAGCTTAGCGGCGGGGCTGGCTGACGAGCAGTACTTC. V gene TRBV7-2 combines with J gene TRBJ2-7; D is perhaps TRBD2 (6 bases). Trimming stripped 0 bases from V and 5 bases from J, with 14 bases between. Germline CDR1 is SGHTA and CDR2 is FQGNSA. There are 15 residues in the CDR3.

The CDR3 nucleotides read TGTGCCAGCAGCTTAGGAATAGGGGAGACCGGGGAGCTGTTTTTT. Residues: CASSLGIGETGELFF. The rearrangement links TRBV11-3 to TRBJ2-2, with D perhaps given as TRBD1 or TRBD2 (5 bases each). Trimming removed 1 base at V and 5 bases at J, with 11 bases between. CDR3 size: 15 residues. Germline CDR1 reads SGHNT; CDR2 reads YENEEA.

The gene calls are TRBV5-1 and TRBJ2-5; D unclear. Germline CDR1 is SGHRS and CDR2 is YFSETQ. The CDR3 extends over 14 amino acids. V was shortened by 1 base and J by 2 bases, with 9 bases between the two germline ends. The CDR3 loop reads CASSLSSPQETQYF. CDR3 coding DNA: TGCGCCAGCAGCTTGTCTTCTCCTCAAGAGACCCAGTACTTC.

The CDR3 DNA follows: TGTGCCAGCAGCTTGGGTAGCGAGGTAAACATTCAGTACTTC. It encodes CASSLGSEVNIQYF. The V and J genes are TRBV5-5 and TRBJ2-4; a possible D gene is TRBD2 (5 bases). V was pared by 0 bases and J by 6 bases, with 10 bases between. Germline V gene lookup returns CDR1 SGHKS and CDR2 YYEKEE (reference sequence). The CDR3 spans 14 residues.

The table lists this clone with a count of one. The CDR3 DNA reads as TGTGCCACCAGTGACTCCCTGAGGATTAACTATGGCTACACCTTC. Protein: CATSDSLRINYGYTF. The rearrangement uses TRBV24-1 and TRBJ1-2; D gene ambiguous. The CDR3 is 15 amino acids. Germline V CDR1 and CDR2: KGHDR, SFDVKD. V lost 4 bases and J lost 1, with 12 bases in between.

The V gene is TRBV5-1, the J gene TRBJ2-6; possibly TRBD1 for D (5 bases). In germline, CDR1 is SGHRS, CDR2 YFSETQ. CDR3 length: 16 amino acids. Between the trimmed V and J ends, which lost 4 bases and 1 base, there was a span of 12 bases. CDR3 residues: CASSRGQGSGANVLTF. CDR3 DNA: TGCGCCAGCAGCAGGGGTCAGGGTTCTGGGGCCAACGTCCTGACTTTC.

V is TRBV6-5 and J is TRBJ2-7; D remains ambiguous. Germline CDR1 MNHEY, CDR2 SVGAGI. There are 15 residues in the CDR3. The V and J ends lost 0 bases and 4 bases respectively, with 13 bases between them. This chain's CDR3 is CASSYSGGPDYEQYF. The CDR3 nucleotides are TGTGCCAGCAGTTACTCCGGCGGCCCCGATTACGAGCAGTACTTC.

The genes are TRBV5-1 and TRBJ2-7; D might be TRBD1 (6 bases). The CDR3 has 12 residues. Germline V CDR1 and CDR2: SGHRS, YFSETQ. V was pared by 0 bases and J by 6 bases, with 7 bases between. CDR3 bases: TGCGCCAGCAGCTTGGGGGGGCGCGAGCAGTACTTC. Protein product: CASSLGGREQYF. Looking up the rest from reference TRBV5-1 and TRBJ2-7 gives the full variable domain: KAGVTQTPRYLIKTRGQQVTLSCSPISGHRSVSWYQQTPGQGLQFLFEYFSETQRNKGNFPGRFSGRQFSNSRSEMNVSTLELGDSALYLCASSLGGREQYFGPGTRLTVT.

This clone was recorded only once. The genes are TRBV24-1 and TRBJ2-2; TRBD1 matches 10 bases. V was pared by 4 bases and J by 4 bases, with 5 bases of the junction left unmatched. Germline assignment: CDR1 KGHDR and CDR2 SFDVKD. The CDR3 length is 16 residues. The CDR3 nucleotides read TGTGCCACCAGTGACGCGACAGGGGGCGGCACCGGGGAGCTGTTTTTT. This encodes CATSDATGGGTGELFF.

This clone appeared a few times. The chain employs TRBV6-5 and TRBJ1-2, with TRBD1 matching over 7 bases. Per germline, CDR1 MNHEY and CDR2 SVGAGI. This CDR3 is built from 14 residues. The V segment lost 0 bases and the J segment 7 bases; nucleotides outside the gene matches: 5. The CDR3 here is CASSYSRGRGGYTF. CDR3 DNA sequence: TGTGCCAGCAGTTACTCGAGGGGGCGCGGTGGCTACACCTTC.

V is TRBV5-6 and J is TRBJ1-2; D remains ambiguous. The CDR3 loop spans 15 amino acids. V was pared by 0 bases and J by 3 bases, with 12 bases between. Germline V lookup: CDR1 SGHDT, CDR2 YYEEEE. The CDR3 loop is CASSLGSRVHYGYTF. The CDR3 DNA is TGTGCCAGCAGCTTGGGGTCAAGAGTTCACTATGGCTACACCTTC.

The chain couples TRBV7-2 to TRBJ2-5; TRBD2 matches 11 bases. The CDR3 is 16 amino acids. The germline V gene has CDR1 SGHTA and CDR2 FQGNSA. Trimming cost V 5 bases and J 4 bases; bases outside gene matches: 9. This CDR3 is CASSGGASGRSETQYF. CDR3 DNA: TGTGCCAGCAGCGGGGGGGCTAGCGGGAGGTCAGAGACCCAGTACTTC.